This T cell receptor (beta chain) was found in a study of blood T cell repertoires in COVID-19. Background on the study: From T cells, B-cell-depleted T cells, or PBMCs came the material, which was cDNA or gDNA.

The ends lost 6 bases at V and 5 bases at J; junction bases unmatched: 6. In germline, CDR1 is MNHEY, CDR2 SMNVEV (reference sequence). The CDR3 totals 14 residues. As handled by the study authors: Counts of nucleated cells, estimated from reference gene primer amplification, were obtained. Assay used: immunoSEQ multiplex PCR; TCRdb lists only in-frame clones, some missing. That table supplies the V and J calls and clone size; D and trimming were determined from the DNA. The sample records about 49,000 clones, about 87% being singletons. Seattle enrolled patients during active infection and tracked them longitudinally.

V gene TRBV27 combines with J gene TRBJ2-5; TRBD2 aligns across 10 bases. Sample: peripheral blood. The sequence derives from a woman older than 75 with COVID-19, enrolled during active disease. The CDR3 sequence is CASRFMGLAETQYF. DNA of the CDR3: TGTGCCAGCAGGTTTATGGGACTAGCGGAGACCCAGTACTTC.